This TCR beta chain was observed in a study of cytomegalovirus exposure and HLA in healthy donors. Study-level points and caveats: Three CMV-associated chains proved CMV antigen-specific in vitro.

Data came from immunoSEQ multiplex PCR; TCRdb stores just in-frame clones and leaves some out. The table shows some 200,000 clones, with approximately 90% occurring only once. The CDR3 has 12 residues. CDR1 and CDR2 from the germline V gene are MNHEY and SMNVEV (reference sequence). The ends lost 11 bases at V and 5 bases at J; junction bases unmatched: 8. Concerning this clone: What it recognizes is unknown.

The sequenced material came from PBMCs. The chain links TRBV27 to TRBJ1-1; TRBD1 matches at 7 bases. The source is a woman aged 18-30 years in good health and CMV-seronegative. The CDR3 sequence: CACDRVGTEAFF. CDR3 bases: TGTGCCTGCGACAGGGTCGGGACTGAAGCTTTCTTT.